This T cell receptor (beta chain) derives from a study of cytomegalovirus exposure and HLA in healthy donors. A multiplex PCR was run with 60 Vbeta primers and 13 Jbeta primers. Produced via immunoSEQ multiplex PCR; TCRdb's table is partial and in-frame only. The sample lists 120,000 to 150,000 clones; roughly 80% were seen once. This CDR3 is built from 11 residues. Trimming removed 8 bases from V and 3 bases from J, with 8 bases in between. CDR1 and CDR2 from the germline V gene are MNHEY and SMNVEV (reference sequence). The sequenced material came from PBMCs. The TCR was taken from a female donor in good health and CMV-seronegative. This rearrangement joins TRBV27 to TRBJ2-7; weak D call: TRBD2 (5 bases). CDR3 amino acids: CASGSNYEQYF. The CDR3, as DNA: TGTGCCAGCGGGAGCAACTACGAGCAGTACTTC.